The next 27 T cell receptor beta chains were all read from a single sample in a study of blood T cell repertoires in COVID-19. The assay was immunoSEQ multiplex PCR, and TCRdb's table has in-frame clones only and misses some. The repertoire holds 200,000 or so clones, with about 83% as singletons. The sample comprised PBMCs or T cells enriched from blood (not recorded which). Source of these receptors: a woman in her forties or fifties who had been exposed to COVID-19.

This sequence joins TRBV3-1 (or the pseudogene TRBV3-2) and TRBJ1-4, with a possible D match to TRBD1 (5 bases). CDR1 and CDR2 from the germline V gene are LGHDT and YNNKEL (reference sequence). Trimming removed 5 bases from V and 0 bases from J, with 13 bases in between. This CDR3 is 16 amino acids long. The CDR3 DNA reads TGTGCCAGCAGCTACCGGACAACCCCAACTAATGAAAAACTGTTTTTT. This codes for CASSYRTTPTNEKLFF.

This clone was seen more than once but under ten times. J is TRBJ1-3 and V is TRBV14, with a tentative D call TRBD1 (5 bases). The CDR3 length is 14 residues. Germline V gene lookup returns CDR1 SGHDN and CDR2 FVKESK. V was shortened by 4 bases and J by 3 bases, with 10 bases between the two germline ends. CDR3 loop: CASSPGTLGNTIYF. For the CDR3, the DNA is TGTGCCAGCAGCCCCGGGACTCTTGGAAACACCATATATTTT.

As DNA, the CDR3 is TGTGCCAGCAGATTGACAGGGAACACTGAAGCTTTCTTT. It encodes CASRLTGNTEAFF. This chain joins TRBV11-1 and TRBJ1-1, with D possibly TRBD1 on 6 matching bases. V was clipped by 6 bases and J by 1 base, with 9 bases between them. Germline CDR1 reads SGHAT; CDR2 reads FQDESV (reference sequence). This CDR3 region has 13 residues.

V and J are TRBV10-3 and TRBJ1-1; D is ambiguous. The length of the CDR3 is 15 residues. CDR1 and CDR2 (germline): ENHRY, SYGVKD. V lost 3 bases, J lost 7 bases, and 18 bases lay in between. The CDR3 region is CAISETGILTREAFF. The CDR3 DNA follows: TGTGCCATCAGTGAAACCGGGATCCTGACGCGTGAAGCTTTCTTT.

The chain employs TRBV12-5 and TRBJ2-5; D might be TRBD2 (7 bases). CDR3 size: 14 residues. V shed 5 bases and J shed 0 bases, with 10 bases lying between them. CDR1 LGHNT and CDR2 FRNRAP come from the germline V gene. The CDR3 DNA follows: TGTGCTAGTGGTGCCGGGGGGCACCAAGAGACCCAGTACTTC. This sequence encodes CASGAGGHQETQYF.

This clone was seen a few times. The chain is built from TRBV7-2 and TRBJ1-1, with a weak D call TRBD1 (6 bases). The CDR3 loop spans 16 amino acids. Germline V CDR1 and CDR2: SGHTA, FQGNSA. V was cut by 1 base and J by 5 bases, with 17 bases left in between. CDR3 coding DNA: TGTGCCAGCAGCTTAGAATATGGCAGGGGAGGGACTGAAGCTTTCTTT. This gives the protein CASSLEYGRGGTEAFF. The full variable domain, its missing parts supplied by reference TRBV7-2 and TRBJ1-1, is GAGVSQSPSNKVTEKGKDVELRCDPISGHTALYWYRQSLGQGLEFLIYFQGNSAPDKSGLPSDRFSAERTGGSVSTLTIQRTQQEDSAVYLCASSLEYGRGGTEAFFGQGTRLTVV.

The genes are TRBV7-2 and TRBJ2-1; 10 bases line up with TRBD2. Trimming cost V 3 bases and J 10 bases; bases outside gene matches: 9. CDR1 and CDR2 (germline): SGHTA, FQGNSA. The CDR3 contains 15 residues. This CDR3 is CASSLSGGAVREQFF. CDR3 in DNA: TGTGCCAGCAGCTTGAGCGGGGGGGCGGTTCGGGAGCAGTTCTTC.

This sequence joins TRBV15 and TRBJ2-1; 14 nucleotides agree with TRBD2. V shed 5 bases, J shed 9 bases, and the junction held 9 bases outside the gene matches. Per germline, CDR1 LNHNV and CDR2 YYDKDF (reference sequence). This CDR3 contains 16 residues. CDR3 in amino acids: CATSAGLAGGRGEQFF. In nucleotides, the CDR3 is TGTGCCACCAGCGCTGGACTAGCGGGGGGAAGAGGTGAGCAGTTCTTC.

About this clone: Distinct nucleotide sequences in the sample also encode this CDR3. The chain couples TRBV12-3 or TRBV12-4 to TRBJ1-6; no clear D gene. The V end lost 2 bases, the J end lost 7 bases, and 6 bases lay between the germline ends. The CDR3 contains 13 residues. DNA for the CDR3: TGTGCCAGCAGTTTATACAGAAATTCACCCCTCCACTTT. Translated: CASSLYRNSPLHF.

V and J are TRBV27 and TRBJ1-6; D is perhaps TRBD1 (5 bases). The CDR3 runs to 16 residues. In germline, CDR1 is MNHEY, CDR2 SMNVEV (reference sequence). The V and J ends lost 4 bases and 5 bases respectively, with 15 bases between them. Here the CDR3 DNA reads TGTGCCAGCAGTTCAAGGGGTGCTACCAATAATTCACCCCTCCACTTT. Translating it yields CASSSRGATNNSPLHF.

CDR3 region: CASSRTSATYEQYF. As DNA, the CDR3 is TGTGCCAGCAGTAGGACTAGCGCTACCTACGAGCAGTACTTC. The chain has TRBV11-2 and TRBJ2-7; TRBD2 aligns across 9 bases. The CDR3 extends over 14 amino acids. Germline lookup yields CDR1 SGHAT and CDR2 FQNNGV. J was trimmed by 2 bases and V by 6 bases; bases with no gene match: 5.

The V and J genes are TRBV4-2 and TRBJ2-1, with 9 bases lining up with TRBD2. J gave up 5 bases and V 4 bases, and 3 bases lay outside the gene matches. The CDR3 length is 14 residues. CDR1 and CDR2 from the germline V gene are LGHNA and YNFKEQ. The chain's CDR3 is CASSPQRGDNEQFF. In nucleotides, the CDR3 is TGTGCCAGCAGCCCCCAGCGGGGGGACAATGAGCAGTTCTTC.

The chain carries TRBV28 and TRBJ1-6; possibly TRBD1 for D (5 bases). Trimming removed 4 bases from V and 10 bases from J, with 17 bases in between. Germline V CDR1 and CDR2: MDHEN, SYDVKM. The CDR3 sequence is 15 residues long. CDR3: CASSYLDRSWSPLHF. The CDR3 nucleotides are TGTGCCAGCAGTTACCTCGACAGATCATGGTCACCCCTCCACTTT.

The chain carries TRBV3-1 (or the pseudogene TRBV3-2) and TRBJ1-1; D ambiguous. This CDR3 contains 13 residues. V was cut by 5 bases and J by 7 bases, with 14 bases left in between. Germline-derived CDR1 and CDR2 are LGHDT and YNNKEL (reference sequence). CDR3 nucleotides: TGTGCCAGCAGCTCCCTAAACTTGAATGAAGCTTTCTTT. Amino acids: CASSSLNLNEAFF.

The chain links TRBV30 to TRBJ2-3, with a possible D match to TRBD2 (7 bases). Germline CDR1 is GTSNPN and CDR2 is SVGIG (reference sequence). V was trimmed by 2 bases and J by 3 bases, leaving 15 bases between them. The CDR3 covers 15 residues. CDR3 in DNA: TGTGCCTGGAGTAGGGGGGACTACCGAACAGATACGCAGTATTTT. It encodes CAWSRGDYRTDTQYF.

The V gene is TRBV12-3 or TRBV12-4, the J gene TRBJ1-2; D possibly corresponds to TRBD1 (5 bases). The CDR3 covers 13 residues. V shed 8 bases and J shed 3 bases, with 13 bases lying between them. The CDR3 DNA reads TGTGCCAGCGCGCGCGGCAGGGACTATGGCTACACCTTC. This gives the protein CASARGRDYGYTF.

This rearrangement joins TRBV6-4 to TRBJ1-1; D is unresolved. Germline CDR1 is MRHNA and CDR2 is SNTAGT. The V and J ends lost 4 bases and 2 bases respectively, with 8 bases between them. This CDR3 has 13 amino acids. The CDR3 nucleotides read TGTGCCAGCAGTGTTACAGCTAACACTGAAGCTTTCTTT. This translates into CASSVTANTEAFF.

V is TRBV28 and J is TRBJ2-7; D may be TRBD1 (7 bases). V gave up 3 bases and J gave up 9 bases, with 18 bases separating them. The CDR3 covers 14 residues. Germline assignment: CDR1 MDHEN and CDR2 SYDVKM. The CDR3 is CASSLSTPRGVQYF. The DNA of the CDR3 is TGTGCCAGCAGTTTGAGTACCCCCAGGGGGGTGCAGTACTTC. Together with reference TRBV28 and TRBJ2-7, the CDR3 gives the full variable domain: DVKVTQSSRYLVKRTGEKVFLECVQDMDHENMFWYRQDPGLGLRLIYFSYDVKMKEKGDIPEGYSVSREKKERFSLILESASTNQTSMYLCASSLSTPRGVQYFGPGTRLTVT.

This chain connects TRBV10-3 to TRBJ2-7, with TRBD1 matching over 7 bases. V trimming: 5 bases; J trimming: 1 base; junction bases outside the gene matches: 8. CDR3 length equals 15 residues. CDR1 is ENHRY and CDR2 is SYGVKD in the germline V gene. DNA for the CDR3: TGTGCCATCAGTAACCGACAGGGCAAATCCTACGAGCAGTACTTC. This encodes CAISNRQGKSYEQYF.

V usage is TRBV27 and J usage is TRBJ1-6; TRBD1 is a possible D gene (5 bases). The CDR3 runs 20 residues. The V gene lost 4 bases and the J gene lost 5 bases, with 27 bases spanning the gap. Germline V lookup: CDR1 MNHEY, CDR2 SMNVEV (reference sequence). CDR3 bases: TGTGCCAGCAGTTCGGACACCCCCCTGGACCTCCGGCCGGATAATTCACCCCTCCACTTT. Amino acid sequence: CASSSDTPLDLRPDNSPLHF.

This clone was counted once. The genes are TRBV28 and TRBJ1-5, with D tentatively TRBD1 (5 bases). V lost 3 bases to trimming and J lost 3 bases, with 15 bases between them. CDR3 length: 16 amino acids. Germline assignment: CDR1 MDHEN and CDR2 SYDVKM. DNA for the CDR3: TGTGCCAGCAGTTTTTCAGGGCCAGGAAACAATCAGCCCCAGCATTTT. Translating gives CASSFSGPGNNQPQHF. Drawing the rest from reference TRBV28 and TRBJ1-5, the complete variable domain is DVKVTQSSRYLVKRTGEKVFLECVQDMDHENMFWYRQDPGLGLRLIYFSYDVKMKEKGDIPEGYSVSREKKERFSLILESASTNQTSMYLCASSFSGPGNNQPQHFGDGTRLSIL.

The chain couples TRBV6-2 or TRBV6-3 to TRBJ1-1; D is possibly TRBD1 (6 bases). This CDR3 has 21 residues. V was cut by 0 bases and J by 0 bases, with 26 bases left in between. The germline CDR1 and CDR2 sequences are MNHEY and SVGEGT. The CDR3 loop reads CASSYSRSVGTGHLMNTEAFF. For the CDR3, the DNA is TGTGCCAGCAGTTACTCGAGGTCGGTCGGTACGGGACACCTCATGAACACTGAAGCTTTCTTT.

This sequence joins TRBV27 and TRBJ2-3; a weak D match, TRBD2 (6 bases). Trimming took 7 bases from V and 1 from J, leaving 15 bases between them. This CDR3 region has 15 residues. CDR1 is MNHEY, CDR2 SMNVEV, per germline (reference sequence). As DNA, the CDR3 is TGTGCCAGCACCCTTGGGGGGAGCGGCACAGATACGCAGTATTTT. Its protein product is CASTLGGSGTDTQYF.

This chain joins TRBV5-6 and TRBJ1-2; 7 bases line up with TRBD1. The CDR3 runs to 16 residues. CDR1 and CDR2 (germline): SGHDT, YYEEEE. With V trimmed by 4 bases and J by 3 bases, 12 bases remained unmatched. The CDR3 loop is CASSLGGTGADYGYTF. The CDR3 DNA is TGTGCCAGCAGCCTGGGGGGAACAGGGGCGGACTATGGCTACACCTTC.

CDR3 DNA: TGTGCCAGCAGCTTACCGACCGGGAGGGGGAACATTCAGTACTTC. It codes for CASSLPTGRGNIQYF. The chain combines TRBV11-2 with TRBJ2-4; 8 positions match TRBD2. Germline V gives CDR1 SGHAT, CDR2 FQNNGV. Losses at the gene ends were 2 bases for V and 7 bases for J; bases not matched to a gene: 7. This CDR3 has 15 residues. Together with reference TRBV11-2 and TRBJ2-4, the CDR3 gives the full variable domain: EAGVAQSPRYKIIEKRQSVAFWCNPISGHATLYWYQQILGQGPKLLIQFQNNGVVDDSQLPKDRFSAERLKGVDSTLKIQPAKLEDSAVYLCASSLPTGRGNIQYFGAGTRLSVL.

The chain carries TRBV4-2 and TRBJ2-3, with 7 bases lining up with TRBD2. The CDR3 runs 15 residues. CDR1 is LGHNA, CDR2 YNFKEQ, per germline. The ends lost 2 bases at V and 5 bases at J; junction bases unmatched: 7. Here the CDR3 reads CASSQRRGTIDTQYF. In nucleotides, the CDR3 is TGTGCCAGCAGCCAAAGGCGGGGGACGATAGATACGCAGTATTTT.

This clone was observed a handful of times. The rearrangement links TRBV19 to TRBJ1-2, with D perhaps TRBD1 (5 bases). From germline, CDR1 is LNHDA and CDR2 SQIVND (reference sequence). The CDR3 has 15 amino acids. Trimming removed 3 bases from V and 8 bases from J, with 19 bases in between. CDR3 DNA: TGTGCCAGTAGTATTGGGGGACTGTTCGTATACGGCTACACCTTC. This encodes CASSIGGLFVYGYTF.